This T cell receptor beta chain was sequenced in a study of T cell responses to AZD1222 COVID-19 vaccine. Broader study findings: Rises in breadth and depth of Spike-specific TCRs came after two AZD1222 doses. Baseline seropositivity characterized only a handful of AZD1222 recipients. Unmutated variant regions are reportedly targeted by nearly half of spike-specific TCRs. White British people made up most donors, females outnumbered males, and clonal diversity was possibly underestimated.

A remark on this clone: The antigen remains unidentified.

The germline CDR1 and CDR2 sequences are SGHRS and YFSETQ. V gave up 4 bases and J gave up 7 bases; unmatched junction bases: 13. This CDR3 is 16 amino acids long. Measured with immunoSEQ multiplex PCR; TCRdb has only the in-frame clones, and not every one. The data contain some 130,000 clones, roughly 91% of them singletons. The specimen comprised peripheral blood, sampled 28 days after the second AZD1222 dose. The rearrangement joins TRBV5-1 to TRBJ2-4, with 8 positions matching TRBD1. This clonotype was obtained from an adult who received the AZD1222 COVID-19 vaccine. CDR3 amino acids: CASSPGQGLLVNIQYF. DNA for the CDR3: TGCGCCAGCAGCCCCGGACAGGGATTGTTGGTTAACATTCAGTACTTC.